This T cell receptor beta chain was documented in a study of spatial heterogeneity in lung cancer. On the study more broadly: The count of detected beta-chain sequences consistently exceeded that of alpha-chain sequences.

Documented time point: sample taken at primary tumor resection. Tumor, nontumor lung or frozen PBMC supplied whole RNA, sequenced without sorting. This clonotype showed up just a few times. The germline V gene encodes CDR1 MNHEY and CDR2 SMNVEV (reference sequence). V was shortened by 6 bases and J by 3 bases, with 14 bases between the two germline ends. The CDR3 sequence is 15 residues long. Every TCR cDNA molecule bore a unique molecular identifier. Each CDR3 protein gets one entry after TCRdb re-called the 5' RACE reads with MiXCR. The table includes more than 9,500 distinct CDR3 sequences, about a sixth detected once.

Source: PBMCs, taken at surgery. The origin of this receptor is a male donor with early-stage non-small cell lung cancer. The rearrangement links TRBV27 to TRBJ1-4; weak D call: TRBD1 (6 bases). CDR3 bases: TGTGCCAGCAGGCTGATGGGGGCTGCTAATGAAAAACTGTTTTTT. It yields the protein CASRLMGAANEKLFF.